The clone carrying this TCR beta chain was counted a few times. Its antigen is still unknown. CDR1 and CDR2 from the germline V gene are MNHNS and SASEGT. There are 12 residues in the CDR3. Deletions cut 7 bases from V and 4 bases from J, with 9 bases between. This sample was included in a study of CD8 T cells in Susac syndrome. The study, taken as a whole, reports: An acknowledgment was made by the study that its TCR sequencing and HLA analysis involved relatively few individuals.

It was with random hexamers that 0.5 to 1 ug RNA was reverse transcribed. TCRdb reprocessed the immunoSEQ multiplex PCR reads via MiXCR and lists one record per CDR3 protein. The sample yields about 280,000 distinct CDR3 sequences, roughly 85% seen once. TCR beta from blood CD8+ and CD4+ T cells was sequenced. The chain has TRBV6-1 and TRBJ2-3; no definite D call. Source material: CD8+ T cells from PBMCs. The source of this sequence is a human donor with multiple sclerosis. CDR3 coding DNA: TGTGCCAGCACTGGGTTCCCAGATACGCAGTATTTT. Protein sequence: CASTGFPDTQYF.